These T cell receptor beta chains were read from a single sample in a study of PD-L1 blockade in urothelial cancer. Sequenced by immunoSEQ multiplex PCR; TCRdb stores in-frame clones only, minus some. This sample has 55,000 to 75,000 clones; about 81% occur once, and the top ten carry roughly 1.5%. Sample: PBMCs, taken around atezolizumab (anti-PD-L1) treatment. The receptors derive from a man in his sixties or seventies with urothelial cancer. Both conserved end residues are part of each CDR3. Fields, in order: clone size, J gene, V gene, D gene, CDR3 DNA, CDR3 protein. The D gene is left open where the match is weak. The size of a clone is reported for some rows only, either as once, few or many, or as a class for expanded clones.

>-|TRBJ1-2|TRBV25-1|-
TGTGCCAGCAGCGCGGGGGGGGGTCACTACACCTTC
CASSAGGGHYTF
>-|TRBJ1-1|TRBV7-9|-
TGTGCCAGCAGCTTAGGCCAGACTATGAACACTGAAGCTTTCTTT
CASSLGQTMNTEAFF
>-|TRBJ2-1|TRBV28|TRBD2
TGTGCCAGCAGCACCACCCCGGGACTAGCGGGAGAAGCATGGTACAATGAGCAGTTCTTC
CASSTTPGLAGEAWYNEQFF
>-|TRBJ2-3|TRBV2|-
TGTGCCAGCAGCCTTTATTTGGCGGGAAGCACAGATACGCAGTATTTT
CASSLYLAGSTDTQYF
>-|TRBJ2-5|TRBV29-1|-
TGCAGCGTTACAAACCGCCAGGGGACCCAGTACTTC
CSVTNRQGTQYF
>-|TRBJ1-1|TRBV1|-
TGCACCAGCAGCCGCCGGGACAGGGTTTTTACTGAAGCTTTCTTT
CTSSRRDRVFTEAFF
>once|TRBJ2-1|TRBV13|-
TGTGCCAGCAGCTTCGGGAGTTACAATGAGCAGTTCTTC
CASSFGSYNEQFF
>-|TRBJ1-5|TRBV7-9|-
TGTGCCAGCAGCTTGGACAGCGCCATCAGTGATCAGCCCCAGCATTTT
CASSLDSAISDQPQHF
>-|TRBJ2-3|TRBV5-1|TRBD1
TGCGCCAGCAGCCTAGAGGACAGGGCAGGCTTGCAGTATTTT
CASSLEDRAGLQYF
>-|TRBJ1-5|TRBV7-9|TRBD1
TGTGCCAGCGCGACAGGGGTGGGACAGCCCCAGCATTTT
CASATGVGQPQHF
>few|TRBJ2-5|TRBV7-9|TRBD1
TGTGCCAGCAGCCTCCAGGGGGCGGGGGAGACCCAGTACTTC
CASSLQGAGETQYF
>once|TRBJ2-1|TRBV7-2|TRBD2
TGTGCCAGCAGCTTAGCGCGACTAGCGGGAGGCTCCTACAATGAGCAGTTCTTC
CASSLARLAGGSYNEQFF
>-|TRBJ1-1|TRBV4-3|TRBD1
TGCGCCAGCAGCCAAGGACAGGGGAACACTGAAGCTTTCTTT
CASSQGQGNTEAFF
>-|TRBJ2-3|TRBV10-1|TRBD1
TGCGCCAGCAGTGAGAGGACAGGGCCAGATACGCAGTATTTT
CASSERTGPDTQYF
>-|TRBJ2-1|TRBV4-1|TRBD2
TGCGCCAGCAGCCATTTGGGACTAGCGGGCTACAATGAGCAGTTCTTC
CASSHLGLAGYNEQFF
>once|TRBJ2-3|TRBV9|TRBD2
TGTGCCAGCAGCGTAGCGGCGACTAGCGGGAGGCCGACACACAACAGGGATACGCAGTATTTT
CASSVAATSGRPTHNRDTQYF
>-|TRBJ1-5|TRBV5-7|TRBD1
TGTGCCAGCAGCCCGGGACAGGGAATTTTAGTGGATCAGCCCCAGCATTTT
CASSPGQGILVDQPQHF
>-|TRBJ2-3|TRBV7-3|TRBD2
TGTGCCAGCAGCTTAACGGGCCCAGCGGGGAAGGATACGCAGTATTTT
CASSLTGPAGKDTQYF
>-|TRBJ1-1|TRBV14|TRBD1
TGTGCCAGCAGCCAAGGGGACAGGGGGACTGAAGCTTTCTTT
CASSQGDRGTEAFF
>-|TRBJ2-2|TRBV27|-
TGTGCCAGCAGTCCTACGCGGGATCCCGGGACGAGGAACACCGGGGAGCTGTTTTTT
CASSPTRDPGTRNTGELFF
>-|TRBJ2-3|TRBV5-1|TRBD2
TGCGCCAGCAGCTTGACTAGCGGTCCCGCAGATACGCAGTATTTT
CASSLTSGPADTQYF
>-|TRBJ1-2|TRBV4-3|TRBD1
TGCGCCAGCAGCCACGGACAGGTGGGGAACTATGGCTACACCTTC
CASSHGQVGNYGYTF
>-|TRBJ1-6|TRBV18|-
TGTGCCAGCTCACCAGGACAGCTTACCTCCCCCCTCCACTTT
CASSPGQLTSPLHF
>-|TRBJ1-2|TRBV11-3|TRBD1
TGTGCCAGCAGCTCAACGACCGGGACAGGAGTCTATGGCTACACCTTC
CASSSTTGTGVYGYTF
>-|TRBJ2-3|TRBV29-1|-
TGCAGCGTTGTAGCTACCACAGATACGCAGTATTTT
CSVVATTDTQYF
>-|TRBJ1-5|TRBV11-3|-
TGTGCCAGCAGTTCAGTCGCCGGCAATCAGCCCCAGCATTTT
CASSSVAGNQPQHF
>-|TRBJ1-5|TRBV4-3|TRBD1
TGCGCCAGCAGCCAAGGAACAGGGGGCCGGCAGCCCCAGCATTTT
CASSQGTGGRQPQHF
>once|TRBJ2-5|TRBV20-1|-
TGCAGTGCTTATCAAGAGACCCAGTACTTC
CSAYQETQYF
>once|TRBJ2-3|TRBV6-5|TRBD1
TGTGCCAGCAGTTCTACGACAGGGGGAGATACGCAGTATTTT
CASSSTTGGDTQYF
>-|TRBJ2-1|TRBV5-4|TRBD2
TGTGCCAGCAGCTTTGACGGGTCGGGGGGAGGGCCTGATGAGCAGTTCTTC
CASSFDGSGGGPDEQFF
>-|TRBJ2-3|TRBV12-2|-
TGTGCAAGTCGCCCCAGCCCGGGACAGGGGGGGAATACGCAGTATTTT
CASRPSPGQGGNTQYF
>-|TRBJ2-7|TRBV7-9|-
TGTGCCAGCAGCCGGGAGCCCTACGAGCAGTACTTC
CASSREPYEQYF
>-|TRBJ2-2|TRBV5-1|TRBD2
TGCGCCAGCAGCGTCAATCCCACTAGCGGGAACACCGGGGAGCTGTTTTTT
CASSVNPTSGNTGELFF
>-|TRBJ2-5|TRBV7-8|TRBD1
TGTGCCAGCAGTCCGAACAGGGGCGAGGGAGAGACCCAGTACTTC
CASSPNRGEGETQYF
>-|TRBJ1-1|TRBV28|-
TGTGCCAGTTATACCGCAGCGGCCACTGAAGCTTTCTTT
CASYTAAATEAFF
>-|TRBJ1-4|TRBV19|-
TGTGCCAGTAGTAACGGACAGTCAACTAATGAAAAACTGTTTTTT
CASSNGQSTNEKLFF
>-|TRBJ1-2|TRBV18|-
TGTGCCAGCTCACCGTTACAGGGTTCTGGCTACACCTTC
CASSPLQGSGYTF
>-|TRBJ1-5|TRBV28|-
TGTGCCAGCAGCCCCCCAGGGGCCAATCAGCCCCAGCATTTT
CASSPPGANQPQHF
>-|TRBJ2-7|TRBV28|TRBD1
TGTGCCAGCAGGGTCGGGACAGGGGTTTACGAGCAGTACTTC
CASRVGTGVYEQYF
>-|TRBJ2-1|TRBV19|-
TGTGCCAGTAGTATGGACAGCTACAATGAGCAGTTCTTC
CASSMDSYNEQFF
>-|TRBJ2-3|TRBV19|TRBD1
TGTGCCAGTAGTATTTATGCATCGGGACAGCTCACAGATACGCAGTATTTT
CASSIYASGQLTDTQYF
>-|TRBJ2-2|TRBV11-3|TRBD2
TGTGCCAGCAGCTTACTAGCGGGAGATTACACCGGGGAGCTGTTTTTT
CASSLLAGDYTGELFF
>-|TRBJ1-2|TRBV28|TRBD1
TGTGCCAGCAGCATGGACAGGAGCTATGGCTACACCTTC
CASSMDRSYGYTF
>-|TRBJ2-7|TRBV27|TRBD2
TGTGCCAGCAGTCCCCTAGCGGGAGTGGGCGAGCAGTACTTC
CASSPLAGVGEQYF
>-|TRBJ2-4|TRBV7-6|-
TGTGCCAGCAGCAACAGGGCCTTTGGAAACATTCAGTACTTC
CASSNRAFGNIQYF